This T cell receptor beta chain was observed in a study of response to subunit inactivated influenza vaccine. This clonotype was counted only a few times. Its target is not known. The germline V gene has CDR1 KGHDR and CDR2 SFDVKD. The CDR3 totals 15 residues. The trim removed 9 bases at V and 0 bases at J, leaving 8 bases unmatched. Notes on the study in general: Each seasonal influenza vaccination recruits few new T cells, the authors suggested.

Via MiXCR, TCRdb re-called the RT-PCR reads, giving one row per CDR3 protein. The sample records more than 250,000 distinct CDR3 sequences, 20% to 25% being singletons. The origin of this receptor is a man between 50 and 75 years old who received an inactivated influenza vaccine. The chain carries TRBV24-1 and TRBJ1-1, with TRBD1 matching 8 bases. The material sequenced was PBMCs from blood, taken less than 22 months after vaccination. CDR3 nucleotides: TGTGCCACCTTCTCCGGACAGGGAATGAACACTGAAGCTTTCTTT. Its protein is CATFSGQGMNTEAFF.